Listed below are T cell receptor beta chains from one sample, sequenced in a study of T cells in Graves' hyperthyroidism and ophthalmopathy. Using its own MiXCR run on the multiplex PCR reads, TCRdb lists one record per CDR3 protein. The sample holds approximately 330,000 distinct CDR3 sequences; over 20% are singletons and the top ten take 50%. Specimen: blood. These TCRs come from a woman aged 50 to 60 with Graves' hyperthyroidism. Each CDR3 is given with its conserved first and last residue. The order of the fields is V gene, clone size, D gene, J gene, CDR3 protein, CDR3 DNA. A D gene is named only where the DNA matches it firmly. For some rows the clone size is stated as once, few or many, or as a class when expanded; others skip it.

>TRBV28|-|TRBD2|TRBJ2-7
CASSPSLAGAYEQYF
TGTGCCAGCAGTCCCTCGTTAGCGGGAGCCTACGAGCAGTACTTC
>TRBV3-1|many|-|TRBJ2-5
CASSPRVREETQYF
TGTGCCAGCAGCCCTCGTGTGAGGGAAGAGACCCAGTACTTC
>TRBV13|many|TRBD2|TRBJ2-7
CASSFGGGAGYEQYF
TGTGCCAGCAGCTTCGGCGGGGGGGCTGGTTACGAGCAGTACTTC
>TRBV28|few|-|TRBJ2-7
CASRPPTGLEQYF
TGTGCCAGCAGACCACCTACAGGGCTCGAGCAGTACTTC
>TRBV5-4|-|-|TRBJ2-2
CASSSYRDLGTGELFF
TGTGCCAGCAGTTCATACCGGGATTTGGGCACCGGGGAGCTGTTTTTT
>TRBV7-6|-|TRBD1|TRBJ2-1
CASSRRDSSNEQFF
TGTGCCAGCAGCCGCCGGGACAGTTCCAATGAGCAGTTCTTC
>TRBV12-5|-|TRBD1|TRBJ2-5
CASGPDRGLSEETQYF
TGTGCTAGTGGCCCTGACAGGGGTCTATCGGAAGAGACCCAGTACTTC
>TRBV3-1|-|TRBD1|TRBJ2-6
CASNPGTGPPGANVLTF
TGTGCCAGCAACCCCGGGACAGGCCCCCCTGGGGCCAACGTCCTGACTTTC
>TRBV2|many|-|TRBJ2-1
CASSEAPASYNEQFF
TGTGCCAGCAGTGAGGCACCCGCATCCTACAATGAGCAGTTCTTC
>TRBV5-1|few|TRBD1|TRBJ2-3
CASSSLGQNTDTQYF
TGCGCCAGCAGCTCCCTGGGACAGAACACAGATACGCAGTATTTT
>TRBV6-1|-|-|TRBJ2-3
CASSGGYGTDTQYF
TGTGCCAGCAGTGGAGGATATGGCACAGATACGCAGTATTTT
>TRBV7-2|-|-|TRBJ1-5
CASSWKGSSNQPQHF
TGTGCCAGCAGCTGGAAGGGGAGCAGCAATCAGCCCCAGCATTTT
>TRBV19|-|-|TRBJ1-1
CASSIQKGTEAFF
TGTGCCAGTAGTATCCAAAAGGGCACTGAAGCTTTCTTT
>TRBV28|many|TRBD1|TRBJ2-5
CASSTPGQGARETQYF
TGTGCCAGCAGTACCCCGGGACAGGGGGCGCGAGAGACCCAGTACTTC
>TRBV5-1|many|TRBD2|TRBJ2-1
CASSNGLAGGTNEQFF
TGCGCCAGCAGCAACGGACTAGCGGGGGGAACCAATGAGCAGTTCTTC
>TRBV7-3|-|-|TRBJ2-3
CASSFRTNADTQYF
TGTGCCAGCAGCTTCCGGACTAACGCAGATACGCAGTATTTT
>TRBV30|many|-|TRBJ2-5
CAWSSGAPQETQYF
TGTGCCTGGAGTTCGGGGGCTCCCCAAGAGACCCAGTACTTC
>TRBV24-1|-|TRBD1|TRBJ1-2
CATSGTGLYGYTF
TGTGCCACCAGTGGGACAGGGTTGTATGGCTACACCTTC
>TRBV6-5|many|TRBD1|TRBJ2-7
CASSYPIPGTGVEQYF
TGTGCCAGCAGTTACCCAATACCCGGGACAGGGGTCGAGCAGTACTTC
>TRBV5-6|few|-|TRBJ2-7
CASSFGRYEQYF
TGTGCCAGCAGCTTCGGACGTTACGAGCAGTACTTC
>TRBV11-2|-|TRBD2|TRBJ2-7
CASSPGGALAYEQYF
TGTGCCAGCAGCCCGGGGGGGGCCCTAGCCTACGAGCAGTACTTC
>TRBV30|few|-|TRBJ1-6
CAWSVNSPLHF
TGTGCCTGGAGTGTAAATTCACCCCTCCACTTT
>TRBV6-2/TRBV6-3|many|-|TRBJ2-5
CASSSRDLGQETQYF
TGTGCCAGCAGTTCGCGAGACCTAGGGCAAGAGACCCAGTACTTC
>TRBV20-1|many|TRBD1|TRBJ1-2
CSARSKPGGQEYGYTF
TGCAGTGCTAGATCCAAACCAGGGGGCCAGGAATATGGCTACACCTTC
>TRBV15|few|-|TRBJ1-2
CATSRSRGLYGYTF
TGTGCCACCAGCCGCTCCCGAGGGTTGTATGGCTACACCTTC
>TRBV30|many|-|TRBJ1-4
CAWTGNEKLFF
TGTGCCTGGACAGGGAATGAAAAACTGTTTTTT
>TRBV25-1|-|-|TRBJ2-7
CASSEVGQLDEQYF
TGTGCCAGCAGTGAAGTGGGGCAGTTAGACGAGCAGTACTTC
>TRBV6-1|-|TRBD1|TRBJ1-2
CASGRTGQGATNYGYTF
TGTGCCAGCGGAAGGACGGGACAGGGGGCGACGAACTATGGCTACACCTTC
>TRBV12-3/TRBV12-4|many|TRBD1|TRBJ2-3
CASSSRTGYSWGTDTQYF
TGTGCCAGCAGTTCTAGGACAGGGTATTCGTGGGGCACAGATACGCAGTATTTT
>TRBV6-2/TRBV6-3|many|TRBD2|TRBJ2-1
CASSYDGRAYNEQFF
TGTGCCAGCAGTTACGACGGGAGGGCCTACAATGAGCAGTTCTTC
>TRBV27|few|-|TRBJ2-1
CASRVKGNSYNEQFF
TGTGCCAGCAGAGTTAAGGGTAACTCCTACAATGAGCAGTTCTTC
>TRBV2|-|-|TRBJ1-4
CASSEDNGIGTNEKLFF
TGTGCCAGCAGTGAAGACAACGGCATAGGCACTAATGAAAAACTGTTTTTT
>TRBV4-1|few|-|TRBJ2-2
CASSHLTGVRTGELFF
TGCGCCAGCAGCCATCTCACGGGAGTTCGAACCGGGGAGCTGTTTTTT
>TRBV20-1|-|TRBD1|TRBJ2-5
CSARLRSLDRGRRETQYF
TGCAGTGCTAGATTAAGATCACTTGACAGGGGGCGAAGAGAGACCCAGTACTTC
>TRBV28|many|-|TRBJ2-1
CASCPDYNEQFF
TGTGCCAGCTGCCCAGACTACAATGAGCAGTTCTTC
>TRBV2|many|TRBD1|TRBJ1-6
CASSEGTGLSPLHF
TGTGCCAGCAGTGAGGGGACAGGCCTCTCACCCCTCCACTTT
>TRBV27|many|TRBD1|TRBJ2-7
CASSLYGTGSYEQYF
TGTGCCAGCAGTTTATACGGGACAGGAAGCTACGAGCAGTACTTC
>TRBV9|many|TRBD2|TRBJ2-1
CASSVTSNLGGDEQFF
TGTGCCAGCAGCGTGACTAGCAACTTGGGAGGGGATGAGCAGTTCTTC
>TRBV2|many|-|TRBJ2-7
CASSDESVTYEQYF
TGTGCCAGCAGTGATGAGAGTGTAACCTACGAGCAGTACTTC
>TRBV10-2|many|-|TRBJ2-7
CASSEAAIYEQYF
TGCGCCAGCTCAGAGGCCGCGATCTACGAGCAGTACTTC
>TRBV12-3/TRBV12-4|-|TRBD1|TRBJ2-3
CASSLVGQGTDTQYF
TGTGCCAGCAGTTTGGTAGGACAGGGGACAGATACGCAGTATTTT
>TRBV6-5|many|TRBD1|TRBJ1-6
CASSYSIFGTAPLHF
TGTGCCAGCAGTTACTCGATATTTGGGACAGCCCCCCTCCACTTT
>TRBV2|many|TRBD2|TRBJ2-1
CASATSGGSYNEQFF
TGTGCCAGCGCGACTAGCGGAGGGAGCTACAATGAGCAGTTCTTC
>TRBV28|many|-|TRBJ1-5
CASSTRRQPQHF
TGTGCCAGCAGTACCCGCCGGCAGCCCCAGCATTTT
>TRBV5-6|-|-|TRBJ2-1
CASSHGFEQFF
TGTGCCAGCAGTCACGGGTTTGAGCAGTTCTTC
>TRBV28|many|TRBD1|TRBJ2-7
CASRGTGAYEQYF
TGTGCCAGCAGGGGGACAGGGGCGTACGAGCAGTACTTC